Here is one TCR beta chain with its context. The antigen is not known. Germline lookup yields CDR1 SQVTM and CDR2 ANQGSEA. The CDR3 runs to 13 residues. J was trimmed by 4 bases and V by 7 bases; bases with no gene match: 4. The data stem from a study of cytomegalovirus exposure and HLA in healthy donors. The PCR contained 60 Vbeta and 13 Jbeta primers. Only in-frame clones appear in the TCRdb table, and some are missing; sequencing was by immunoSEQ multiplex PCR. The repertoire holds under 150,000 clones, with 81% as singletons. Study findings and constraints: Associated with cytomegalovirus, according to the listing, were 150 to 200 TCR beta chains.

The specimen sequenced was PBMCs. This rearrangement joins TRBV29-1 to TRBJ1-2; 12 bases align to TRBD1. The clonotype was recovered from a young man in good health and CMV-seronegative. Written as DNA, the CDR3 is TGCAGCGGTGGGACAGGGGGCTTCTATGGCTACACCTTC. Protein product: CSGGTGGFYGYTF.